The 23 T cell receptor beta chains listed next were all sequenced from one sample in a study of cytomegalovirus exposure and HLA in healthy donors. The study ran its PCR with 60 Vbeta and 13 Jbeta primers. Produced via immunoSEQ multiplex PCR; TCRdb's table is partial and in-frame only. Here the sample spans about 140,000 clones, almost 80% being singletons. The sample consisted of PBMCs. These receptors were taken from a man aged 18 to 30 in good health and CMV-seronegative.

This sequence joins TRBV13 and TRBJ1-2; D may be TRBD1 (5 bases). CDR3 length equals 12 residues. Germline V gives CDR1 PRHDT, CDR2 FYEKMQ (reference sequence). V gave up 7 bases and J gave up 8 bases, with 14 bases separating them. The CDR3 protein is CASTTRGEGYTF. The CDR3 DNA reads TGTGCCAGCACCACCCGGGGGGAAGGCTACACCTTC.

To note about this clone: This CDR3 is also generated by other DNA sequences in the sample. This rearrangement joins TRBV4-2 to TRBJ2-7; D might be TRBD1 (5 bases). Per germline, CDR1 LGHNA and CDR2 YNFKEQ. Deletions cut 3 bases from V and 3 bases from J, with 9 bases between. This CDR3 has 13 residues. For the CDR3, the DNA is TGTGCCAGCAGCCAGGGTACAGGCTACGAGCAGTACTTC. Protein product: CASSQGTGYEQYF.

The chain is built from TRBV5-4 and TRBJ2-5; D is uncertain. The DNA end is a closer match to TRBJ2-7, so the J assignment may be wrong. The CDR3 sequence is 13 residues long. Germline V gives CDR1 SGHNT, CDR2 YYREEE (reference sequence). The CDR3 sequence is CASALGPSYEQYF. DNA of the CDR3: TGTGCCAGCGCCCTGGGCCCCTCCTACGAGCAGTACTTC.

The genes are TRBV5-4 and TRBJ1-1; 9 bases fit TRBD1. V lost 3 bases to trimming and J lost 0 bases; unmatched junction nucleotides: 6. The CDR3 has 16 residues. CDR1 is SGHNT, CDR2 YYREEE, per germline (reference sequence). The CDR3 protein is CASSSIGQGLNTEAFF. CDR3 DNA: TGTGCCAGCAGCTCCATAGGACAGGGGTTGAACACTGAAGCTTTCTTT.

The chain combines TRBV29-1 with TRBJ2-1, with a weak D call TRBD1 (5 bases). The CDR3 totals 13 residues. Trimming took off 1 base at V and 7 bases at J, with 11 bases between the two ends. CDR1 is SQVTM, CDR2 ANQGSEA, per germline. CDR3 nucleotide sequence: TGCAGCGTTGAAGGGACAAATGGAAATGAGCAGTTCTTC. Amino acid sequence: CSVEGTNGNEQFF.

V usage is TRBV5-6 and J usage is TRBJ2-7; D is perhaps TRBD1 (5 bases). Germline values: CDR1 SGHDT, CDR2 YYEEEE. This CDR3 is built from 13 residues. Trimming removed 4 bases at V and 3 bases at J, with 11 bases between. CDR3 bases: TGTGCCAGCAGCCGGCTGGACAACTACGAGCAGTACTTC. This codes for CASSRLDNYEQYF.

This rearrangement joins TRBV4-3 to TRBJ1-5, with D uncertain. Germline V gene lookup returns CDR1 LGHNA and CDR2 YSLEER. There are 15 residues in the CDR3. V was pared by 0 bases and J by 4 bases, with 10 bases between. The CDR3 reads CASSQDVYGNQPQHF. Here the CDR3 DNA reads TGCGCCAGCAGCCAAGATGTATACGGGAATCAGCCCCAGCATTTT.

The sample holds a few counts of this clone. The chain has TRBV5-6 and TRBJ1-1; 9 positions agree with TRBD1. The germline CDR1 and CDR2 sequences are SGHDT and YYEEEE. The CDR3 is 15 amino acids. The V gene end was trimmed by 2 bases and the J gene end by 2 bases; junction bases not matched to a gene: 4. CDR3 residues: CASSFTGGANTEAFF. DNA for the CDR3: TGTGCCAGCAGCTTTACAGGGGGCGCAAACACTGAAGCTTTCTTT.

V usage is TRBV29-1 and J usage is TRBJ1-2; 10 bases match TRBD1. V trimming: 0 bases; J trimming: 4 bases; junction bases outside the gene matches: 17. CDR3 length: 19 amino acids. Germline loops: CDR1 SQVTM, CDR2 ANQGSEA. The CDR3 protein is CSVEDTFLGTGDSLYGYTF. The DNA of the CDR3 is TGCAGCGTTGAAGATACCTTCCTCGGGACAGGGGACTCCCTCTATGGCTACACCTTC.

The V call is TRBV18, the J call TRBJ2-1; possible D gene TRBD1, 7 bases. CDR1 KGHSH and CDR2 LQKENI come from the germline V gene. The CDR3 loop spans 17 amino acids. Trimming shortened V by 4 bases and J by 4 bases, and 20 bases separated the two germline ends. The CDR3 sequence is CASSRGGGSLYYNEQFF. DNA for the CDR3: TGTGCCAGCTCACGAGGAGGGGGCTCGCTCTATTACAATGAGCAGTTCTTC.

The chain has TRBV5-8 and TRBJ1-4; 7 bases fit TRBD1. The CDR3 is 16 amino acids. In germline, CDR1 is SGHTS, CDR2 YDEGEE. Germline trimming cut 4 bases from V and 1 base from J; bases unmatched to any gene: 7. CDR3 in amino acids: CASSRDRVQTNEKLFF. CDR3 nucleotide sequence: TGTGCCAGCAGCCGCGACAGGGTACAAACTAATGAAAAACTGTTTTTT.

The chain employs TRBV28 and TRBJ1-5, with D perhaps matching TRBD1 (5 bases). Germline CDR1 and CDR2: MDHEN and SYDVKM. Trimming removed 4 bases from V and 5 bases from J, with 6 bases in between. The CDR3 has 12 residues. The CDR3 region is CASSSGYQPQHF. The CDR3 nucleotides read TGTGCCAGCAGTTCAGGGTATCAGCCCCAGCATTTT.

This rearrangement joins TRBV19 to TRBJ1-1; 8 nucleotides agree with TRBD1. Germline-derived CDR1 and CDR2 are LNHDA and SQIVND (reference sequence). The CDR3 is 15 amino acids. V was pared by 4 bases and J by 2 bases, with 6 bases of the junction left unmatched. The CDR3 loop reads CASSKSQGANTEAFF. The CDR3 DNA is TGTGCCAGTAGTAAGTCGCAGGGGGCCAACACTGAAGCTTTCTTT.

This clone was seen a few times. The chain joins TRBV7-9 to TRBJ1-2, with TRBD1 matching 10 bases. V was pared by 5 bases and J by 6 bases, with 3 bases of the junction left unmatched. The CDR3 has 13 residues. Germline assignment: CDR1 SEHNR and CDR2 FQNEAQ (reference sequence). CDR3 in amino acids: CASSGQGGDGYTF. In DNA, the CDR3 is TGTGCCAGCAGCGGACAGGGGGGAGATGGCTACACCTTC. Looking up the rest from reference TRBV7-9 and TRBJ1-2 gives the full variable domain: DTGVSQNPRHKITKRGQNVTFRCDPISEHNRLYWYRQTLGQGPEFLTYFQNEAQLEKSRLLSDRFSAERPKGSFSTLEIQRTEQGDSAMYLCASSGQGGDGYTFGSGTRLTVV.

The rearrangement uses TRBV2 and TRBJ2-2, with a tentative D call TRBD2 (5 bases). Looked up from germline, CDR1 is SNHLY and CDR2 is FYNNEI. V shed 4 bases and J shed 4 bases, with 16 bases lying between them. The CDR3 spans 16 residues. Here the CDR3 reads CASSGRPGGFTGELFF. CDR3 sequence (DNA): TGTGCCAGCAGTGGTCGGCCCGGCGGGTTCACCGGGGAGCTGTTTTTT.

This chain uses TRBV6-5 with TRBJ1-6; no definite D call. The CDR3 spans 15 residues. The V end was cut by 2 bases, the J end by 1 base, with 6 bases between. CDR1 MNHEY and CDR2 SVGAGI come from the germline V gene. The CDR3 is CASSYEMSYNSPLHF. The CDR3 nucleotides read TGTGCCAGCAGTTACGAGATGTCCTATAATTCACCCCTCCACTTT.

This clone was observed once. The J gene is TRBJ1-4, the V gene TRBV25-1; D unclear. Germline CDR1 and CDR2: MGHDK and SYGVNS. This CDR3 has 14 amino acids. V lost 5 bases to trimming and J lost 8 bases, with 15 bases between them. The CDR3 loop reads CASSRGSAREKLFF. The CDR3 DNA reads as TGTGCCAGCAGTAGAGGATCAGCGAGGGAAAAACTGTTTTTT. Filled out from reference TRBV25-1 and TRBJ1-4, the complete variable domain reads EADIYQTPRYLVIGTGKKITLECSQTMGHDKMYWYQQDPGMELHLIHYSYGVNSTEKGDLSSESTVSRIRTEHFPLTLESARPSHTSQYLCASSRGSAREKLFFGSGTQLSVL.

J is TRBJ1-1 and V is TRBV27; TRBD1 might be the D (6 bases). The CDR3 is 12 residues long. Trimming cost V 6 bases and J 9 bases, with 14 bases left between them. Germline-derived CDR1 and CDR2 are MNHEY and SMNVEV (reference sequence). CDR3 sequence reads: CASRPHGQKAFF. The CDR3, as DNA: TGTGCCAGCAGACCTCACGGACAGAAAGCTTTCTTT.

The chain combines TRBV7-8 with TRBJ2-2, with 7 bases identical to TRBD1. The V segment lost 4 bases and the J segment 6 bases; nucleotides outside the gene matches: 8. This CDR3 has 15 residues. From germline, CDR1 is SGHVS and CDR2 FQNEAQ. The CDR3 DNA reads as TGTGCCAGCAGCTCCAGACAGGGAGTCGCCGGGGAGCTGTTTTTT. Protein product: CASSSRQGVAGELFF.

This clone appeared once. The genes are TRBV11-2 and TRBJ1-2; TRBD1 is a possible D gene (6 bases). CDR1 is SGHAT and CDR2 is FQNNGV in the germline V gene. This CDR3 spans 13 amino acids. V lost 5 bases, J lost 5 bases, and 12 bases lay in between. This CDR3 is CASSPDSQYGYTF. The CDR3 DNA follows: TGTGCCAGCAGCCCGGACAGCCAGTATGGCTACACCTTC.

A single count supports this clone. This chain connects TRBV30 to TRBJ2-7; unclear D gene. This CDR3 comprises 15 residues. The germline CDR1 and CDR2 sequences are GTSNPN and SVGIG (reference sequence). The V end was cut by 0 bases, the J end by 2 bases, with 14 bases between. The CDR3 protein is CAWSVNRGGAYEQYF. The CDR3 DNA reads as TGTGCCTGGAGTGTAAATCGTGGCGGTGCCTACGAGCAGTACTTC.

This clone was seen just once. J is TRBJ2-7 and V is TRBV7-9; 7 bases agree with TRBD1. The germline V gene encodes CDR1 SEHNR and CDR2 FQNEAQ (reference sequence). The CDR3 extends over 13 amino acids. J was trimmed by 6 bases and V by 2 bases; bases with no gene match: 4. CDR3 protein: CASSLQGVGEQYF. CDR3 sequence (DNA): TGTGCCAGCAGCTTACAGGGGGTGGGCGAGCAGTACTTC.

The rearrangement uses TRBV5-1 and TRBJ2-2; tentatively, D is TRBD1 (5 bases). The CDR3 length is 15 residues. Germline V gene sequence: CDR1 SGHRS, CDR2 YFSETQ. V was trimmed by 1 base and J by 0 bases, leaving 7 bases between them. The CDR3 spells CASSLTQANTGELFF. CDR3 sequence (DNA): TGCGCCAGCAGCTTGACACAGGCGAACACCGGGGAGCTGTTTTTT.